This TCR beta chain was sequenced in a study of blood T cell repertoires in COVID-19. Sequenced by immunoSEQ multiplex PCR; TCRdb stores in-frame clones only, minus some. The table includes fewer than 200,000 clones, roughly 87% detected once. Looked up from germline, CDR1 is SGHRS and CDR2 is YFSETQ. The CDR3 has 14 amino acids. V lost 1 base to trimming and J lost 7 bases, with 11 bases between them. Sequenced: peripheral blood. The gene calls are TRBV5-1 and TRBJ2-2, with D unclear. The TCR was taken from a woman aged 70-85 years with COVID-19, enrolled during active disease. The CDR3 nucleotides read TGCGCCAGCAGCTTGTTGTCTCAGATCGGGGAGCTGTTTTTT. It codes for CASSLLSQIGELFF. Full variable domain (missing parts from reference TRBV5-1 and TRBJ2-2): KAGVTQTPRYLIKTRGQQVTLSCSPISGHRSVSWYQQTPGQGLQFLFEYFSETQRNKGNFPGRFSGRQFSNSRSEMNVSTLELGDSALYLCASSLLSQIGELFFGEGSRLTVL.